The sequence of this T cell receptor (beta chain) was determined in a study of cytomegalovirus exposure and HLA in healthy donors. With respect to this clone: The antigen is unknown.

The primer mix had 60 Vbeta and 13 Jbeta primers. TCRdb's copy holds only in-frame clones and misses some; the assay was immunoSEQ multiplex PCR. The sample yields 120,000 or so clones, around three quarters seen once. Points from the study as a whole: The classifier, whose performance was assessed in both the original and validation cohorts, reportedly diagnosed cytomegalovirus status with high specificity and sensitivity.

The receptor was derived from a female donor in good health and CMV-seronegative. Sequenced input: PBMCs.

For the CDR3, the DNA is TGTGCCAGCAGCTTGACAGTTCGTTGGACTGAAGCTTTCTTT. It encodes CASSLTVRWTEAFF. The gene calls are TRBV5-5 and TRBJ1-1; no clear D gene. CDR3 length equals 14 residues. V lost 1 base to trimming and J lost 5 bases, with 12 bases between them. From germline, CDR1 is SGHKS and CDR2 YYEKEE (reference sequence).